This TCR beta chain was observed in a study of T-cell reconstitution after alpha-beta-depleted transplantation in children. Regarding the study as a whole: Where some patients showed high TCRbeta diversity at day 60, it came from recipient T cells and thymic progenitors that had survived. Several hundred expanded graft clones reportedly supplied alpha-beta T cells about two months after transplant. One year post-transplant, T-cell counts and diversity were largely derived from T cells produced anew.

Molecular barcoding with unique molecular identifiers was used for the TCRbeta library. TCRdb re-called the PCR reads through MiXCR, storing one row per CDR3 protein. The sample contains around 120,000 distinct CDR3 sequences, more than 20% of which appear only once. The CDR3 length is 16 residues. Germline V CDR1 and CDR2: DFQATT, SNEGSKA (reference sequence). The J segment lost 5 bases and the V segment lost 3 bases, leaving 9 bases of the junction unmatched. Notes on this clonotype: Its specificity is not known.

The origin of this receptor is a male patient between 2 and 10 years old who had a stem cell transplant for chronic granulomatous disease, so the T cells may come from the graft donor. The sequencing here drew on PBMCs, mostly from graft donor cells, taken 180 days after TCRalphabeta/CD19-depleted stem cell transplant. The rearrangement joins TRBV20-1 to TRBJ2-1, with 11 bases identical to TRBD1. The CDR3 DNA reads as TGCAGTGCTAGCGCCAACGGACAGGGGGCCAACAATGAGCAGTTCTTC. This gives the protein CSASANGQGANNEQFF.